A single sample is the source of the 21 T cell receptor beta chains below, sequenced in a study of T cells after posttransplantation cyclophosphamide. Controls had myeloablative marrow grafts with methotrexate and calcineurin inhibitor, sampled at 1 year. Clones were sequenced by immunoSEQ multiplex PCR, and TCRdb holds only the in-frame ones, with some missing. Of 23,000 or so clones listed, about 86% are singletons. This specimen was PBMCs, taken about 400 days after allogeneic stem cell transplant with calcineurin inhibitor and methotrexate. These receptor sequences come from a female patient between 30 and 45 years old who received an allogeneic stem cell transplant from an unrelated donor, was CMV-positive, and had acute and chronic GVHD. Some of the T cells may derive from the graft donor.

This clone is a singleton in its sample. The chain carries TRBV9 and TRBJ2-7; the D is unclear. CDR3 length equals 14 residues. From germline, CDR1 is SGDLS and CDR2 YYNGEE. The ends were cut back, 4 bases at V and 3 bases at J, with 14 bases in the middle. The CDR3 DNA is TGTGCCAGCAGCCCCAACGTGAGGAGCTACGAGCAGTACTTC. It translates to CASSPNVRSYEQYF. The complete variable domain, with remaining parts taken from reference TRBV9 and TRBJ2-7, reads DSGVTQTPKHLITATGQRVTLRCSPRSGDLSVYWYQQSLDQGLQFLIQYYNGEERAKGNILERFSAQQFPDLHSELNLSSLELGDSALYFCASSPNVRSYEQYFGPGTRLTVT.

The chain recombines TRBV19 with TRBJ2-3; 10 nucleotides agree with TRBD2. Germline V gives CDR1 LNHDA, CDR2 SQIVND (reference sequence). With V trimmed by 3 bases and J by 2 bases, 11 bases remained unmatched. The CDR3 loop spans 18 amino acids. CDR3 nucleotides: TGTGCCAGTAGTATCGATTCCCCTAGCGGGGGTACCACAGATACGCAGTATTTT. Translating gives CASSIDSPSGGTTDTQYF.

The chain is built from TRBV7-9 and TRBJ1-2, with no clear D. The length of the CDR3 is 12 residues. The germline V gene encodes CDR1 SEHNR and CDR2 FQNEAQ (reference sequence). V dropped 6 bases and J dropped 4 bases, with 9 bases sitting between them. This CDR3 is CASSRPGYGYTF. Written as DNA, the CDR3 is TGTGCCAGCAGTAGACCAGGCTATGGCTACACCTTC.

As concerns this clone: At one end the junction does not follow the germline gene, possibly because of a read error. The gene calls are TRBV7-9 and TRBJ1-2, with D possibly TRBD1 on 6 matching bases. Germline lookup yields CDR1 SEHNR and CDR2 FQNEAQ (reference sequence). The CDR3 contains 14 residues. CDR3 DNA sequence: TGTGCCAGCAGCTTAGTGGGGGGGCCCGACTCTATCGCCTTC. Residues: CASSLVGGPDSIAF.

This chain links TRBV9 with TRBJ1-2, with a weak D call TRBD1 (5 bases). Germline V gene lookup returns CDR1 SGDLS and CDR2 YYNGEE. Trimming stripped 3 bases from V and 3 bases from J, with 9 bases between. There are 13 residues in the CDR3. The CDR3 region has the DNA TGTGCCAGCAGCGCCGGGGGGGACTATGGCTACACCTTC. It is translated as CASSAGGDYGYTF. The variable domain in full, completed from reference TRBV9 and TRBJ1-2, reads DSGVTQTPKHLITATGQRVTLRCSPRSGDLSVYWYQQSLDQGLQFLIQYYNGEERAKGNILERFSAQQFPDLHSELNLSSLELGDSALYFCASSAGGDYGYTFGSGTRLTVV.

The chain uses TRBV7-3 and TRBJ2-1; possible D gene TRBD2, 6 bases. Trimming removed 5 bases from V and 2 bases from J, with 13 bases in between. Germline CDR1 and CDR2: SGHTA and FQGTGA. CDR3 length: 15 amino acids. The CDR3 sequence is CASSPLGGTYNEQFF. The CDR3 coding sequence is TGTGCCAGCAGCCCCCTCGGCGGGACCTACAATGAGCAGTTCTTC.

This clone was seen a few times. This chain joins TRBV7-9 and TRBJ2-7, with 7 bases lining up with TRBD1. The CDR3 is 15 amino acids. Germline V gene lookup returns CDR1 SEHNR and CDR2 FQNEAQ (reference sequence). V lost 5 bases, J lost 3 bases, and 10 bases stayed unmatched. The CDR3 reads CASSPRQGSVYEQYF. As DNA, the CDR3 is TGTGCCAGCAGCCCACGACAGGGATCGGTCTACGAGCAGTACTTC.

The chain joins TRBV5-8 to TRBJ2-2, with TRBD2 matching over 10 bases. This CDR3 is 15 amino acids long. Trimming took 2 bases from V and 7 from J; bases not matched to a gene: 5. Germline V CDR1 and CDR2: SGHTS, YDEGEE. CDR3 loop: CASSFGTSAIGELFF. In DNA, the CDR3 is TGTGCCAGCAGCTTCGGGACTAGCGCAATCGGGGAGCTGTTTTTT.

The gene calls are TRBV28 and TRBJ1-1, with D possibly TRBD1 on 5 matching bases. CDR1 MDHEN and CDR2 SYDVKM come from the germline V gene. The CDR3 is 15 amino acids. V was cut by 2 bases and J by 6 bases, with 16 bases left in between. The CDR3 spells CASSLRAAGMPEAFF. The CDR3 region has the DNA TGTGCCAGCAGTTTAAGGGCCGCAGGGATGCCTGAAGCTTTCTTT. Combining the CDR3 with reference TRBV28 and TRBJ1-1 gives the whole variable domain DVKVTQSSRYLVKRTGEKVFLECVQDMDHENMFWYRQDPGLGLRLIYFSYDVKMKEKGDIPEGYSVSREKKERFSLILESASTNQTSMYLCASSLRAAGMPEAFFGQGTRLTVV.

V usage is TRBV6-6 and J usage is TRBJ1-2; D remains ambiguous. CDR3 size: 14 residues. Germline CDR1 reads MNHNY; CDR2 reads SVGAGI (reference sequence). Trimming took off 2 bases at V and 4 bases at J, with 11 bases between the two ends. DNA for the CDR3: TGTGCCAGCAGTTACGACCGAGGGTCCTATGGCTACACCTTC. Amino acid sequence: CASSYDRGSYGYTF.

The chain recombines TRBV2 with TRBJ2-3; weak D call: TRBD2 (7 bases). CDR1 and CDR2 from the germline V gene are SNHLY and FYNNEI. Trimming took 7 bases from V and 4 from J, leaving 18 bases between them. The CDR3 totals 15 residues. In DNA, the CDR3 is TGTGCCAGCACCCGCAGGCGGGGGCAGGCAGATACGCAGTATTTT. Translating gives CASTRRRGQADTQYF.

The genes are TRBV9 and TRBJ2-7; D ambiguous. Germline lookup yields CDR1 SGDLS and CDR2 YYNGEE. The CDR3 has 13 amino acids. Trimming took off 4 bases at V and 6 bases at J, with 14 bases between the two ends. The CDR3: CASSPDSPPEQYF. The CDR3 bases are TGTGCCAGCAGCCCTGACTCGCCTCCCGAGCAGTACTTC.

The CDR3 region has the DNA TGTGCCAGCAGCGAAACAGGGATTGACGAAAAACTGTTTTTT. Residues: CASSETGIDEKLFF. This sequence joins TRBV7-9 and TRBJ1-4; a possible D gene is TRBD1 (6 bases). The CDR3 contains 14 residues. Germline V lookup: CDR1 SEHNR, CDR2 FQNEAQ (reference sequence). Trimming cost V 5 bases and J 8 bases, with 15 bases left between them. Drawing the rest from reference TRBV7-9 and TRBJ1-4, the complete variable domain is DTGVSQNPRHKITKRGQNVTFRCDPISEHNRLYWYRQTLGQGPEFLTYFQNEAQLEKSRLLSDRFSAERPKGSFSTLEIQRTEQGDSAMYLCASSETGIDEKLFFGSGTQLSVL.

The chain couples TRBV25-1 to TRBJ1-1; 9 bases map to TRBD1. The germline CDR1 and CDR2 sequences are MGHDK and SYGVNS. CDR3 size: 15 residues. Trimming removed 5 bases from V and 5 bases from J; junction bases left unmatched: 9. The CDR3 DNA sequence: TGTGCCAGCAGTAAAAACAGGGGGCGCGGAACTGAAGCTTTCTTT. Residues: CASSKNRGRGTEAFF.

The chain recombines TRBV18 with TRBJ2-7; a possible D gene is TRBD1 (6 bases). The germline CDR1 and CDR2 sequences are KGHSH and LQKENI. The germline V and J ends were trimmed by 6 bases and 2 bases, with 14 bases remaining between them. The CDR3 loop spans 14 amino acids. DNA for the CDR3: TGTGCCAGCTCTCCTTGGGACACCGCCTACGAGCAGTACTTC. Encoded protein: CASSPWDTAYEQYF.

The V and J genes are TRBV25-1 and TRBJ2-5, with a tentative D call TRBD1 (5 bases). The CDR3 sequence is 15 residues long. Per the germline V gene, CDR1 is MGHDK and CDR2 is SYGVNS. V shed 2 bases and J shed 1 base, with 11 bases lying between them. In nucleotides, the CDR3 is TGTGCCAGCAGTGAAAAGGGGTTGGCCCAAGAGACCCAGTACTTC. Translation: CASSEKGLAQETQYF.

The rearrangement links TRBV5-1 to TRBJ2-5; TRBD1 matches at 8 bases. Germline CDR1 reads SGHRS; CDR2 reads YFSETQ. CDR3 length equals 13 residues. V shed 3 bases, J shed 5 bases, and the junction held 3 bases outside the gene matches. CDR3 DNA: TGCGCCAGCAGCTCGGACAGGGTGGAGACCCAGTACTTC. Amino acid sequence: CASSSDRVETQYF.

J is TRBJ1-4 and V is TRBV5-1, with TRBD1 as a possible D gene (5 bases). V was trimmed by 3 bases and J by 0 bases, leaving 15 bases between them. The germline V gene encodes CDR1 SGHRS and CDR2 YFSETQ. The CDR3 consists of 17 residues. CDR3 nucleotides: TGCGCCAGCAGCTCCCATCGGAGGGGAGCAACTAATGAAAAACTGTTTTTT. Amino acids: CASSSHRRGATNEKLFF.

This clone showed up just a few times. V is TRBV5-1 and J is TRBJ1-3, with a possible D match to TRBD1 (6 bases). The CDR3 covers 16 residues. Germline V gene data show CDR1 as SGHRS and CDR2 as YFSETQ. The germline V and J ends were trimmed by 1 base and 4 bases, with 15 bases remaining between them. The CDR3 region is CASSLIQGVGGNTIYF. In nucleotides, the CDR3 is TGCGCCAGCAGCTTGATACAGGGTGTAGGAGGAAACACCATATATTTT.

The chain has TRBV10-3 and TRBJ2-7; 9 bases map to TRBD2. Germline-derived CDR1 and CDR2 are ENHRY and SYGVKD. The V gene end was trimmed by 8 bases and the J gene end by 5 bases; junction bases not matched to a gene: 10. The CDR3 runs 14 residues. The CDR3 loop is CAIGQWREGDEQYF. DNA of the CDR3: TGTGCCATCGGTCAATGGCGGGAGGGAGACGAGCAGTACTTC.

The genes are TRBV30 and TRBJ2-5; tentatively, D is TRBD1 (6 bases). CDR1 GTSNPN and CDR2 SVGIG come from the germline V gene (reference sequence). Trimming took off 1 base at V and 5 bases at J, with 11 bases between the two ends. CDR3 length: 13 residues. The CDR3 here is CAWSGGRGETQYF. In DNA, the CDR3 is TGTGCCTGGAGTGGGGGTAGGGGGGAGACCCAGTACTTC.